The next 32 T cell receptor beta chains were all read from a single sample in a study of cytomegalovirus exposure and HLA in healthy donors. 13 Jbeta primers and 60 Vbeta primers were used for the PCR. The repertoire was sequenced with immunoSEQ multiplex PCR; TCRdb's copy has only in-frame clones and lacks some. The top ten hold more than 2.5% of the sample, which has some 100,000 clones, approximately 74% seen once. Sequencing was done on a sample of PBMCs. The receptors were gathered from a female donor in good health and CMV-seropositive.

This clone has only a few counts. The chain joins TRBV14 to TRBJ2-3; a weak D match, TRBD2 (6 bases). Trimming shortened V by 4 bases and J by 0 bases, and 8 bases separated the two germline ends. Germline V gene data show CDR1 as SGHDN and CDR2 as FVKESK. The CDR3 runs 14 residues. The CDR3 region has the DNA TGTGCCAGCAGCCCCCTAGCGAGCACAGATACGCAGTATTTT. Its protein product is CASSPLASTDTQYF.

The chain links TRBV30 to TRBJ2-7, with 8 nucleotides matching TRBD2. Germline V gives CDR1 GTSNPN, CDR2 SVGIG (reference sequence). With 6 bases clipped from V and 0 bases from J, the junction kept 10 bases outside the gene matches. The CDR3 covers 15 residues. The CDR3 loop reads CACYLPSGSSYEQYF. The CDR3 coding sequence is TGTGCCTGCTACCTCCCAAGCGGGAGCTCCTACGAGCAGTACTTC.

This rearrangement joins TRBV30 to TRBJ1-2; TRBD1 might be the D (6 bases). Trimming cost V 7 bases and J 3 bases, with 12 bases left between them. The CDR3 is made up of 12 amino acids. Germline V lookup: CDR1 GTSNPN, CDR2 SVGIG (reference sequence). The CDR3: CASDSEDYGYTF. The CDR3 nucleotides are TGTGCCTCGGACAGTGAGGACTATGGCTACACCTTC.

The CDR3 coding sequence is TGTGCCAGCAGTGTCCCTAGCGGGAATATGTACGAGCAGTACTTC. Amino acid sequence: CASSVPSGNMYEQYF. V and J are TRBV28 and TRBJ2-7; 9 bases agree with TRBD2. V lost 5 bases to trimming and J lost 4 bases; unmatched junction nucleotides: 9. The germline gives CDR1 MDHEN, CDR2 SYDVKM. CDR3 length: 15 amino acids.

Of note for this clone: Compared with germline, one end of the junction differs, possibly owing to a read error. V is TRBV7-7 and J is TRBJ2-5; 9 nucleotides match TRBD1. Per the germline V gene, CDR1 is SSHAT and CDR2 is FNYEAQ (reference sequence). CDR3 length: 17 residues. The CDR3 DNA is TGTGCTAGCAGCTTAGAGCGTTTGACAGGGGGTGCGGAGACCCAGTACTTC. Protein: CASSLERLTGGAETQYF.

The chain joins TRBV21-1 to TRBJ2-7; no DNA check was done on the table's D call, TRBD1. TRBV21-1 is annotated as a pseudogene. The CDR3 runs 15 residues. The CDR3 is CASSKSHRGSYEQYF. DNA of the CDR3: TGTGCCAGCAGCAAATCACACAGGGGCTCCTACGAGCAGTACTTC.

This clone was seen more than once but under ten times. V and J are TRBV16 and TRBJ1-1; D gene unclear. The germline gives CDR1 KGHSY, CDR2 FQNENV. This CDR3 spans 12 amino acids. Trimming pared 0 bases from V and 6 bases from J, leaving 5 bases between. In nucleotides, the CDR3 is TGTGCCAGCAGCCAATCTCGAGCTGAAGCTTTCTTT. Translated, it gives CASSQSRAEAFF.

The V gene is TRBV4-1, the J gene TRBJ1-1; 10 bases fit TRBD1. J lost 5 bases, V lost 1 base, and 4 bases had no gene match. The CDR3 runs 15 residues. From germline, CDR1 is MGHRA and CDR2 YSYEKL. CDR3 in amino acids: CASSQGQGAETEAFF. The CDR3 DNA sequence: TGCGCCAGCAGCCAAGGACAGGGGGCGGAAACTGAAGCTTTCTTT.

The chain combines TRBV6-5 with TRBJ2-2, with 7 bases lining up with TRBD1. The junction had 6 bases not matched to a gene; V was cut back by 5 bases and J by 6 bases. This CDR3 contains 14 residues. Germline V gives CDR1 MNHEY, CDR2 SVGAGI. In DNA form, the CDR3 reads TGTGCCAGCAGTGTTGAGGGGGCGGCCGGGGAGCTGTTTTTT. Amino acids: CASSVEGAAGELFF.

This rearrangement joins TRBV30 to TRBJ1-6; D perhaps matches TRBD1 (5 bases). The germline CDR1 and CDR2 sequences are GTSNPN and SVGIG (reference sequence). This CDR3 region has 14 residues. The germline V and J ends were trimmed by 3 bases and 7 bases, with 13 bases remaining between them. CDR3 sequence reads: CAWSSWGSNSPLHF. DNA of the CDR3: TGTGCCTGGAGCTCTTGGGGCAGCAATTCACCCCTCCACTTT.

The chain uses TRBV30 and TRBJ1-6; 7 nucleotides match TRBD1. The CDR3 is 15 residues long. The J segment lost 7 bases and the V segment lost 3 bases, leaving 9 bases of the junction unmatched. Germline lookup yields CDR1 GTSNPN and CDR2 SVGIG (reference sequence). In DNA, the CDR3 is TGTGCCTGGAGGTATCCCGGGACAGAAAATTCACCCCTCCACTTT. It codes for CAWRYPGTENSPLHF.

The CDR3 sequence: CASSFDRVNTEAFF. The CDR3 DNA follows: TGTGCCAGCAGCTTTGACAGGGTTAACACTGAAGCTTTCTTT. The chain is built from TRBV7-3 and TRBJ1-1, with TRBD1 matching over 7 bases. With V trimmed by 3 bases and J by 2 bases, 3 bases remained unmatched. The germline V gene encodes CDR1 SGHTA and CDR2 FQGTGA. This CDR3 has 14 residues.

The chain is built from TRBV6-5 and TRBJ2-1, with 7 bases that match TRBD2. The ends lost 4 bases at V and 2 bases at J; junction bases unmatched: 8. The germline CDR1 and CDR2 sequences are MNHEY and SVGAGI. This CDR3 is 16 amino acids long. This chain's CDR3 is CASSSIKRGPYNEQFF. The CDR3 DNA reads TGTGCCAGCAGTTCCATCAAGCGGGGCCCCTACAATGAGCAGTTCTTC.

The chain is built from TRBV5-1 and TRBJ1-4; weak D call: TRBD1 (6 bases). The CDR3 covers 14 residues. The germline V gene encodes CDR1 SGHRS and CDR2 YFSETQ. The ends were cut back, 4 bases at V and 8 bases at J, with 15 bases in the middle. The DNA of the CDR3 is TGCGCCAGCAGCCTGACAGGCGCCGGGGAAAAACTGTTTTTT. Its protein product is CASSLTGAGEKLFF.

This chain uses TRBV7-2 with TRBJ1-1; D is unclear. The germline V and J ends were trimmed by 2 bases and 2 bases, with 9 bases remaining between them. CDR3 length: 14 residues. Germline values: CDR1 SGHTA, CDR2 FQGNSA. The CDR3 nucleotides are TGTGCCAGCAGCTTACGAGGACTTAACACTGAAGCTTTCTTT. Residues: CASSLRGLNTEAFF.

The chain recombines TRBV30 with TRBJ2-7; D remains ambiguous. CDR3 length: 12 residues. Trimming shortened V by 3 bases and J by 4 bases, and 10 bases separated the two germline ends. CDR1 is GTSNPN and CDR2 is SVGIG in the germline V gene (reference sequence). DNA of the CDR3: TGTGCCTGGAGCCTACGAGGATACGAGCAGTACTTC. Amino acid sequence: CAWSLRGYEQYF.

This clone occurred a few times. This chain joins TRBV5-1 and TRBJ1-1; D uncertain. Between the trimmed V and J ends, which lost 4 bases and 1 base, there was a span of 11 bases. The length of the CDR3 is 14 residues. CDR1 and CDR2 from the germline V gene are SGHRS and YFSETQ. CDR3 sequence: CASSPDTKNTEAFF. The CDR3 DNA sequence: TGCGCCAGCAGCCCAGACACCAAGAACACTGAAGCTTTCTTT.

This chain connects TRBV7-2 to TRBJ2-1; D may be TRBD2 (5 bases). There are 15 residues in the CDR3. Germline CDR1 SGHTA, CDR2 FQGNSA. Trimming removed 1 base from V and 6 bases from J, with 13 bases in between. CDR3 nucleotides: TGTGCCAGCAGCTTAGGAGGCGGGCAGAGCAATGAGCAGTTCTTC. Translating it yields CASSLGGGQSNEQFF.

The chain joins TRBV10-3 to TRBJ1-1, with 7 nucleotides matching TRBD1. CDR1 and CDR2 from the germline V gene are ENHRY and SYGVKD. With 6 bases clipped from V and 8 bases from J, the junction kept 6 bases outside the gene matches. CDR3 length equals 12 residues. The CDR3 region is CAIRKTGTEAFF. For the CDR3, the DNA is TGTGCCATCAGGAAGACAGGGACGGAAGCTTTCTTT.

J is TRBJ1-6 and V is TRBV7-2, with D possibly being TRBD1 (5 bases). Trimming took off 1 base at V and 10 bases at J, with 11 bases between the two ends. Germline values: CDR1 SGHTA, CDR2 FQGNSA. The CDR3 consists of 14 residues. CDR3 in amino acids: CASSLGTQGSPLHF. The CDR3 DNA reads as TGTGCCAGCAGCTTAGGCACCCAGGGATCACCCCTCCACTTT.

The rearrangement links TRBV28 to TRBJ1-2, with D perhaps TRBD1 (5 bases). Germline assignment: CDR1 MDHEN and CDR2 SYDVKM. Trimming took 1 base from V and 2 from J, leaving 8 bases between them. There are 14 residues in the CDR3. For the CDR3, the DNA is TGTGCCAGCAGTTTATTTGCAGGGAACTATGGCTACACCTTC. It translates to CASSLFAGNYGYTF.

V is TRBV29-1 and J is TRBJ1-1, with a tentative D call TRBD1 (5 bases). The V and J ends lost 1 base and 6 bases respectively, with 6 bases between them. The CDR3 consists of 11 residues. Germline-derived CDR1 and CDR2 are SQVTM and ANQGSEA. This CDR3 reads CSVEGGAEAFF. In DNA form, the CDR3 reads TGCAGCGTTGAAGGGGGGGCTGAAGCTTTCTTT.

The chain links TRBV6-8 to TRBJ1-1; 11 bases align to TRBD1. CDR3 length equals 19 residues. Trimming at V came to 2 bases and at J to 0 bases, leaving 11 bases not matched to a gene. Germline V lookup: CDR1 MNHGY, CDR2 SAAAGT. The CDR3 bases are TGTGCCAGCAGTTACAGGACAGGGGGCAGCGGACCTATGAACACTGAAGCTTTCTTT. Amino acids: CASSYRTGGSGPMNTEAFF.

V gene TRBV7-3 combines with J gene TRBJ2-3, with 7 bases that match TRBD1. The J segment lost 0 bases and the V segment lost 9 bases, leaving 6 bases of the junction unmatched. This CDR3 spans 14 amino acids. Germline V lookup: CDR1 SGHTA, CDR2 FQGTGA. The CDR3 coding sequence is TGTGCCAGTCGGACAGGTTACAGCACAGATACGCAGTATTTT. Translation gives CASRTGYSTDTQYF.

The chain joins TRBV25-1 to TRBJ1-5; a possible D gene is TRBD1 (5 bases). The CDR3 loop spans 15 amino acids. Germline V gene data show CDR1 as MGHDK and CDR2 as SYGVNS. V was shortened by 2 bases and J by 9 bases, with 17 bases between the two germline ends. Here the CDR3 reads CASSENKGDSWPQHF. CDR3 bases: TGTGCCAGCAGTGAAAATAAAGGGGACTCTTGGCCCCAGCATTTT.

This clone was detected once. The CDR3 is CASSSNPGNTIYF. As DNA, the CDR3 is TGTGCCAGCAGTTCCAATCCTGGAAACACCATATATTTT. The chain couples TRBV27 to TRBJ1-3, with no clear D. Looked up from germline, CDR1 is MNHEY and CDR2 is SMNVEV (reference sequence). Trimming removed 4 bases from V and 2 bases from J, with 6 bases in between. The CDR3 is made up of 13 amino acids.

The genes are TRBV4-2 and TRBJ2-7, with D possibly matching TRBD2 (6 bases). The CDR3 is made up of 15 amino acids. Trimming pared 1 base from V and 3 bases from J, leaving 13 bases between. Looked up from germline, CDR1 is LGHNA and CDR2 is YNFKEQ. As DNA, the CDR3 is TGTGCCAGCAGCCAAGGCCGTCAGGGAGGCTACGAGCAGTACTTC. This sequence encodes CASSQGRQGGYEQYF.

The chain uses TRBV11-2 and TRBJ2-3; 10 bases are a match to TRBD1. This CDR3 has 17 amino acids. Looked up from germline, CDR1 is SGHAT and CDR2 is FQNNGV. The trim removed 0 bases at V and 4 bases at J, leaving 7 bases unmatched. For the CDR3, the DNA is TGTGCCAGCAGCTTAGATCACCGGGACAGGGGATCAGATACGCAGTATTTT. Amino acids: CASSLDHRDRGSDTQYF.

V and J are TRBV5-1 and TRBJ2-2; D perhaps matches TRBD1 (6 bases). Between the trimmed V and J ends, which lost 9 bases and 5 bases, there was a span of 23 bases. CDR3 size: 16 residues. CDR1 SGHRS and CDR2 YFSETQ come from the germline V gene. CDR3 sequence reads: CATRESGTMVTGELFF. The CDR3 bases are TGCGCCACCAGGGAATCCGGGACAATGGTAACCGGGGAGCTGTTTTTT.

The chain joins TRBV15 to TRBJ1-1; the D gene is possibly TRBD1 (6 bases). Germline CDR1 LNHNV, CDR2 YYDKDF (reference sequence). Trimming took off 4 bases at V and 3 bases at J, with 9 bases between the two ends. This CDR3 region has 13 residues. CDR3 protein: CATSTQGHTEAFF. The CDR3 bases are TGTGCCACCAGCACACAGGGTCACACTGAAGCTTTCTTT. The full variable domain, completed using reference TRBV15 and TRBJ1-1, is DAMVIQNPRYQVTQFGKPVTLSCSQTLNHNVMYWYQQKSSQAPKLLFHYYDKDFNNEADTPDNFQSRRPNTSFCFLDIRSPGLGDTAMYLCATSTQGHTEAFFGQGTRLTVV.

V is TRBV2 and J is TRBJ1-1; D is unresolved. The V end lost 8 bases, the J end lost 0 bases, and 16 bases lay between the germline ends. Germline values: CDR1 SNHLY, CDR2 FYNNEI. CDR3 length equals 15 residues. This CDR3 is CASVVEGQVNTEAFF. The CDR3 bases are TGTGCCAGCGTGGTGGAAGGCCAGGTGAACACTGAAGCTTTCTTT.

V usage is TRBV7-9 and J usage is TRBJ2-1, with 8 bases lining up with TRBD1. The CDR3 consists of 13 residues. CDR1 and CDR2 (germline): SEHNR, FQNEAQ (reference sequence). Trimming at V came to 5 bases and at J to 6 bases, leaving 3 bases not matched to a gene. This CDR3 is CASSADRANEQFF. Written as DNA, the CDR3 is TGTGCCAGCAGCGCGGACAGGGCCAATGAGCAGTTCTTC.